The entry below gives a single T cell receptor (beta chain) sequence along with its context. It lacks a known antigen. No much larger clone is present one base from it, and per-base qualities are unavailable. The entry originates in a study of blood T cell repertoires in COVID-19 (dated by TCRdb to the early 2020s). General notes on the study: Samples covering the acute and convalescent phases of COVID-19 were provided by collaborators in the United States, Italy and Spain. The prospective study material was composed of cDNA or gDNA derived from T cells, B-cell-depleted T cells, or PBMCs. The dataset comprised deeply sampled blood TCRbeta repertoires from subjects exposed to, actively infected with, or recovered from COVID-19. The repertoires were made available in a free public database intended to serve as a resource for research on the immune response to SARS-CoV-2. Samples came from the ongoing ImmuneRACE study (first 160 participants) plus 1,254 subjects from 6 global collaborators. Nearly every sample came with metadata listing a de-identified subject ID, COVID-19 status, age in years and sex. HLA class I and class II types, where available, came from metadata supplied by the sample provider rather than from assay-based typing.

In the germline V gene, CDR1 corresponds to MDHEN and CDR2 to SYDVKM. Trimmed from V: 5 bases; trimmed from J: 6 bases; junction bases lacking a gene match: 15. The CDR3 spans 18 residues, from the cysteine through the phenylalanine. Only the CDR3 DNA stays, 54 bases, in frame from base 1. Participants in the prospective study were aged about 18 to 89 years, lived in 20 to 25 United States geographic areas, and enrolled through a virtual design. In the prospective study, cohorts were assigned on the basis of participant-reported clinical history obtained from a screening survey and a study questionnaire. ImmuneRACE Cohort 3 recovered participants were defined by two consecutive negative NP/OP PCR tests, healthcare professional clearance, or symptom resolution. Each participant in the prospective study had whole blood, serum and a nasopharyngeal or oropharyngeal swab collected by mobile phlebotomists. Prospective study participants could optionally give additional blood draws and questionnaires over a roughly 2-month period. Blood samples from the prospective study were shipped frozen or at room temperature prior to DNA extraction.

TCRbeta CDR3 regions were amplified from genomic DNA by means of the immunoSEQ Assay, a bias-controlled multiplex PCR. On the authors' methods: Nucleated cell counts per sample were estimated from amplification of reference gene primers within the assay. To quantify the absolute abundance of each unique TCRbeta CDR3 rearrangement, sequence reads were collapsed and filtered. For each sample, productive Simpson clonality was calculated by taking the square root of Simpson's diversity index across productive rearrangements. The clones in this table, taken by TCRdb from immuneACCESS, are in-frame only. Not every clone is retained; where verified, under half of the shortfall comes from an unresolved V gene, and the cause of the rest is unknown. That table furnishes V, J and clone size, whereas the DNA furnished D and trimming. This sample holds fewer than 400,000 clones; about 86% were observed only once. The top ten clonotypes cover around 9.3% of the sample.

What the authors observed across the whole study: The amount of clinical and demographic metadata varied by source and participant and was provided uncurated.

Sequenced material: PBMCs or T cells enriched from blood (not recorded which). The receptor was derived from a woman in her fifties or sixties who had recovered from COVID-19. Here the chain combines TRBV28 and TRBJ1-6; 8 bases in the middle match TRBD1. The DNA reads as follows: TGTGCCAGCAGTGAAGTCAGGGGGCTCGGGGGCTTTAATTCACCCCTCCACTTT. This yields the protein CASSEVRGLGGFNSPLHF.